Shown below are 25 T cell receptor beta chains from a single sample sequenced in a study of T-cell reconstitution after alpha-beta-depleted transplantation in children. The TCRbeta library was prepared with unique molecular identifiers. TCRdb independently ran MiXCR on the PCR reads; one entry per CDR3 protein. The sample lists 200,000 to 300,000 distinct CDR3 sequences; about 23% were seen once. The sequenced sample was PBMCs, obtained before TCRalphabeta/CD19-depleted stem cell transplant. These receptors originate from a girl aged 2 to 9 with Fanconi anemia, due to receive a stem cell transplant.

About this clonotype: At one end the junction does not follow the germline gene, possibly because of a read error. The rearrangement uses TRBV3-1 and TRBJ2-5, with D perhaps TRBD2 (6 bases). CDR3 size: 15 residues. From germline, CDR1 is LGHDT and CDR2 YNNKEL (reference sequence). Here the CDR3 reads CASSQDIQRALTLLF. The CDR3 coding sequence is TGTGCCAGCAGCCAAGATATCCAGCGGGCTTTGACCCTTCTCTTC.

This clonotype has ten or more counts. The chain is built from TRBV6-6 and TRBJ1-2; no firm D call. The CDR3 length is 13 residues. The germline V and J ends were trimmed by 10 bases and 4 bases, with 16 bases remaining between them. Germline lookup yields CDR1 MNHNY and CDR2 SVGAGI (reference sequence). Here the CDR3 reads CAIMRGVVYGYTF. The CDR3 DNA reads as TGTGCCATCATGCGCGGGGTCGTCTATGGCTACACCTTC.

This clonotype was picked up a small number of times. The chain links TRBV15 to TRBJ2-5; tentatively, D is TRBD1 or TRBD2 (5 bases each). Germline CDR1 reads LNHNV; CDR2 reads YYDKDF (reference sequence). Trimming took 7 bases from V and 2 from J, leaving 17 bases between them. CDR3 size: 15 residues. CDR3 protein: CATNVQGDTQETQYF. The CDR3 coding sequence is TGTGCCACCAACGTCCAGGGAGATACACAAGAGACCCAGTACTTC.

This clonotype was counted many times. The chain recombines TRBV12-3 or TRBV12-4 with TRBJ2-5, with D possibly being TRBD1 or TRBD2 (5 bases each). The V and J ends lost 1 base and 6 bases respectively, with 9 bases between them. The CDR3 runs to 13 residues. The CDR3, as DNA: TGTGCCAGCAGTTTAGTTCGGGGCCAGACCCAGTACTTC. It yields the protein CASSLVRGQTQYF.

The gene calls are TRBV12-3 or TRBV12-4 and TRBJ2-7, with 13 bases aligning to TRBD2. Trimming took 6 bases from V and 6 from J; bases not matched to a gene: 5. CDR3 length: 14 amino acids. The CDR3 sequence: CASRGLAGAGEQYF. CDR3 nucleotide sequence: TGTGCCAGCAGAGGACTAGCGGGAGCTGGCGAGCAGTACTTC.

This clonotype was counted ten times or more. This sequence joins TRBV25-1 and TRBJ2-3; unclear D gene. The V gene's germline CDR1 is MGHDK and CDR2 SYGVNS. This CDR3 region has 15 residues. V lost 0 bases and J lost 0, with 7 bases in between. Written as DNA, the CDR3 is TGTGCCAGCAGTGAATACTTCGCTAGCACAGATACGCAGTATTTT. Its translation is CASSEYFASTDTQYF.

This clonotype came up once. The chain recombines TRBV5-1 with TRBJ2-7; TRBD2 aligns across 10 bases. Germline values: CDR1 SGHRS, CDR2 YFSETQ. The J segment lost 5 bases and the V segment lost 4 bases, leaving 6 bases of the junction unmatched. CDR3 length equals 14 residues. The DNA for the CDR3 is TGCGCCAGCAGCCTAGCGGGAGTTGTGGACGAGCAGTACTTC. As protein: CASSLAGVVDEQYF.

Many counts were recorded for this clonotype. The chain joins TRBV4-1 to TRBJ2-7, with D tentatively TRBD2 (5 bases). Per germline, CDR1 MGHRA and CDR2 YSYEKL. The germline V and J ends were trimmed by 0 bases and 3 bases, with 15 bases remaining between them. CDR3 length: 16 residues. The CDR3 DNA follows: TGCGCCAGCAGCCAAGAATCCCTAGTGGGAGACTACGAGCAGTACTTC. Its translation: CASSQESLVGDYEQYF.

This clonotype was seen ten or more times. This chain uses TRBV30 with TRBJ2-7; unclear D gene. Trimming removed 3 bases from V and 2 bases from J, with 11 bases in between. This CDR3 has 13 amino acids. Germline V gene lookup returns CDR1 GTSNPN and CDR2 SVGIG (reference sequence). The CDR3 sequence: CAWSTAITYEQYF. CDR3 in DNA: TGTGCCTGGAGCACAGCCATAACCTACGAGCAGTACTTC.

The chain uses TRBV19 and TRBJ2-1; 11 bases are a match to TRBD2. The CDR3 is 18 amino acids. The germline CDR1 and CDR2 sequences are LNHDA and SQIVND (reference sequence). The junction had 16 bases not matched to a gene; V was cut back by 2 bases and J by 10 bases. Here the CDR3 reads CASSISPGGSGGACEQFF. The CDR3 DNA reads TGTGCCAGTAGTATATCCCCTGGCGGTAGCGGGGGGGCCTGCGAGCAGTTCTTC.

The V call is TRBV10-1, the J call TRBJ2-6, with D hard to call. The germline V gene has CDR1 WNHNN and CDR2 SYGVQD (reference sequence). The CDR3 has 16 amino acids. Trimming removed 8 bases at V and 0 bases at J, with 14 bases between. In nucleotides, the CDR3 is TGCGCCAGCGGCCTTAGGTTCCACTCTGGGGCCAACGTCCTGACTTTC. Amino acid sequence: CASGLRFHSGANVLTF.

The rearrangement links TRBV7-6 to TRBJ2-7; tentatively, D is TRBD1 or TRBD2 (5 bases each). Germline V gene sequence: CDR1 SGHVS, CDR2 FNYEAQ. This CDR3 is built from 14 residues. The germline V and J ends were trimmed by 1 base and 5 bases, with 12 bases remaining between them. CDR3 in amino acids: CASSLDTGHDEQYF. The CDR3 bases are TGTGCCAGCAGCTTAGATACGGGGCACGACGAGCAGTACTTC.

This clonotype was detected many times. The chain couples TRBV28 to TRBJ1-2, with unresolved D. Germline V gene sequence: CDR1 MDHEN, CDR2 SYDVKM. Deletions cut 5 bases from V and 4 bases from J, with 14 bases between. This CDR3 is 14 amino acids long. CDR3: CASSPQRAFYGYTF. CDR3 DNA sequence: TGTGCCAGCAGTCCCCAAAGGGCGTTCTATGGCTACACCTTC.

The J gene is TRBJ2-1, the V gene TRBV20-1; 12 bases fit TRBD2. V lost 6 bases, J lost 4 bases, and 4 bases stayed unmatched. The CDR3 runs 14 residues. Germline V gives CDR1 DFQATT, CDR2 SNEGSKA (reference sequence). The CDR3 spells CSAQTSGGYNEQFF. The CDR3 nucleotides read TGCAGTGCCCAGACTAGCGGGGGTTACAATGAGCAGTTCTTC.

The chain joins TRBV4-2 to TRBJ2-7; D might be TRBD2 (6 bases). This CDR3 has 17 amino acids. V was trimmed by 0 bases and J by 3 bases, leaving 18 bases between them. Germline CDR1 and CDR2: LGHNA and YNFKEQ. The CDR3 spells CASSQDGGGGLLYEQYF. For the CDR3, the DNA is TGTGCCAGCAGCCAAGATGGTGGTGGAGGACTACTCTACGAGCAGTACTTC.

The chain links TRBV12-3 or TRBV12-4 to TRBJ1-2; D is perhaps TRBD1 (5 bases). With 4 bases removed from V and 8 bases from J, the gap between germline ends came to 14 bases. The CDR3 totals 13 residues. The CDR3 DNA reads TGTGCCAGCAGTTGGGACTTTTTAGGAGGCTACACCTTC. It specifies CASSWDFLGGYTF.

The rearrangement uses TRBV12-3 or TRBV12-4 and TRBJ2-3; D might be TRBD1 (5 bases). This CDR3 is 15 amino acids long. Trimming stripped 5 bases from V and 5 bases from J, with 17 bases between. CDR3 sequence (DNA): TGTGCCAGCAGTCTTGAAGGGCAGGGCGTAGATACGCAGTATTTT. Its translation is CASSLEGQGVDTQYF.

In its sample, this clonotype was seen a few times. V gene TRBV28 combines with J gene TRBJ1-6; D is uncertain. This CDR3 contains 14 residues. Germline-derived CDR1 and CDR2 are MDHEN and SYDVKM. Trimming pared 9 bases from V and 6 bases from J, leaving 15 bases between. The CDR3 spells CASTPGRTNSPLHF. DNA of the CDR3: TGTGCCAGTACACCGGGGAGAACTAATTCACCCCTCCACTTT.

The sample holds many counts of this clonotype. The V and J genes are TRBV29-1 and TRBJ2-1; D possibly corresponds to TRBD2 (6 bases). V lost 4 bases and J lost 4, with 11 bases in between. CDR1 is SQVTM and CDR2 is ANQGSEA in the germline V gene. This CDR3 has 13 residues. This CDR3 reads CSVAEGRYNEQFF. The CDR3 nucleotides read TGCAGCGTTGCGGAGGGCCGGTACAATGAGCAGTTCTTC.

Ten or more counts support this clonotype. The CDR3 bases are TGCAGCGCCGAGAGTAGAACTGGGGCCAACGTCCTGACTTTC. Protein: CSAESRTGANVLTF. This chain links TRBV29-1 with TRBJ2-6; D unclear. Germline V gene data show CDR1 as SQVTM and CDR2 as ANQGSEA. Trimming pared 7 bases from V and 2 bases from J, leaving 12 bases between. CDR3 size: 14 residues.

The CDR3 DNA reads TGTGCCAGTAGTACTAGGCTGGACCCTCTTAACTATGGCTACACCTTC. Encoded protein: CASSTRLDPLNYGYTF. This chain connects TRBV19 to TRBJ1-2, with D unresolved. Trimming stripped 4 bases from V and 1 base from J, with 16 bases between. There are 16 residues in the CDR3. Per the germline V gene, CDR1 is LNHDA and CDR2 is SQIVND (reference sequence).

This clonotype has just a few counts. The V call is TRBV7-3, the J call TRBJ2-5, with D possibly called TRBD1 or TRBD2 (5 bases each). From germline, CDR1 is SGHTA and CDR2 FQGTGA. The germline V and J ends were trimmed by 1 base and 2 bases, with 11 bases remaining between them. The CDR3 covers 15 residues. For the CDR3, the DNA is TGTGCCAGCAGCTTAATGTCGGGGACGCAAGAGACCCAGTACTTC. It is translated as CASSLMSGTQETQYF.

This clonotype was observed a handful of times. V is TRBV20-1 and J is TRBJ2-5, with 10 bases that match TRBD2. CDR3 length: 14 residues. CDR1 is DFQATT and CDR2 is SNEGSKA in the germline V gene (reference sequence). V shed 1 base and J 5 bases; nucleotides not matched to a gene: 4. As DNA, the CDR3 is TGCAGTGCTAGAGGGGTAGCGGGGGGTGAGACCCAGTACTTC. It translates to CSARGVAGGETQYF.

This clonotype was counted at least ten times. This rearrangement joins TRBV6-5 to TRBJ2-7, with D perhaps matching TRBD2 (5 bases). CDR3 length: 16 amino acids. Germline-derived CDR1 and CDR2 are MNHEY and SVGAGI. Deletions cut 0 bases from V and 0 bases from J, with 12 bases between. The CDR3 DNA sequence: TGTGCCAGCAGTTACTCGTCCGGGGAACGCTCCTACGAGCAGTACTTC. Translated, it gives CASSYSSGERSYEQYF.

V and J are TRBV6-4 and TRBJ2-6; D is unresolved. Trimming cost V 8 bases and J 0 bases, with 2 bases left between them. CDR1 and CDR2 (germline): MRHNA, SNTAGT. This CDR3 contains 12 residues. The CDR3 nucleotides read TGTGCCAGCCGCTCTGGGGCCAACGTCCTGACTTTC. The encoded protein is CASRSGANVLTF.